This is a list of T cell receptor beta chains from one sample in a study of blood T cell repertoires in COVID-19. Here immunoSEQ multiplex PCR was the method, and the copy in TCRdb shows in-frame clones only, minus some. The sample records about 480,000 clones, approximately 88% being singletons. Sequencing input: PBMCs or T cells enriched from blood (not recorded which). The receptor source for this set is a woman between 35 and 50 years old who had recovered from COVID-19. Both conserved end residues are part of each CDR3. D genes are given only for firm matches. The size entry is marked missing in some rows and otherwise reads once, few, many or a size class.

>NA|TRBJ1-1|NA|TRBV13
CASSLDYTEAFF
TGTGCCAGCAGCTTAGACTACACTGAAGCTTTCTTT
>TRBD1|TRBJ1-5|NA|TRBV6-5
CASQNQQGAQGPQHF
TGTGCCAGCCAAAACCAACAGGGGGCGCAGGGTCCCCAGCATTTT
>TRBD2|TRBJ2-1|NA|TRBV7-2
CASSSGLAVYNEQFF
TGTGCCAGCAGCTCGGGACTAGCGGTTTACAATGAGCAGTTCTTC
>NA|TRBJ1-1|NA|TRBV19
CASSIVRGGLGTEAFF
TGTGCCAGTAGTATAGTTCGCGGGGGCTTGGGCACTGAAGCTTTCTTT
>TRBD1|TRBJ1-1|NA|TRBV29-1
CSVDDYGQGSTAFF
TGCAGCGTTGATGACTATGGACAGGGGTCGACGGCTTTCTTT
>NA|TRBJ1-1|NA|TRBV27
CASSLYRQGTEAFF
TGTGCCAGCAGTTTATATCGGCAGGGCACTGAAGCTTTCTTT
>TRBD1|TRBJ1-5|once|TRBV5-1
CASSLGDSYNQPQHF
TGCGCCAGCAGCTTGGGGGACAGTTACAATCAGCCCCAGCATTTT
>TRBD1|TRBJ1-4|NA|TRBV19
CASSPRTGWMEKLFF
TGTGCCAGTAGTCCTAGGACAGGGTGGATGGAAAAACTGTTTTTT
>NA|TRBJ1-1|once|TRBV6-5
CASSYKRGSMNTEAFF
TGTGCCAGCAGTTACAAGAGAGGATCCATGAACACTGAAGCTTTCTTT
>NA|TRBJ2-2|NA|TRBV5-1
CASSPIPTGPGELFF
TGCGCCAGCAGCCCGATACCAACAGGGCCCGGGGAGCTGTTTTTT
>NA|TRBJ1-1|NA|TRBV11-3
CASSLINTEAFF
TGTGCCAGCAGCTTAATAAACACTGAAGCTTTCTTT
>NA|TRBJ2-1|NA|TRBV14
CASSPPGGFNEQFF
TGTGCCAGCAGCCCCCCCGGGGGTTTCAATGAGCAGTTCTTC
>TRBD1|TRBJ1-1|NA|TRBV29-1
CSVSGQNMNTEAFF
TGCAGCGTTTCGGGACAGAACATGAACACTGAAGCTTTCTTT
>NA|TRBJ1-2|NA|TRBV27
CASSRGGYGYTF
TGTGCCAGCAGCCGCGGCGGATATGGCTACACCTTC
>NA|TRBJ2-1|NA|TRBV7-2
CASSLGTGNLHNEQFF
TGTGCCAGCAGCTTAGGTACGGGGAATCTACACAATGAGCAGTTCTTC
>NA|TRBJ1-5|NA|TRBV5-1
CASSLDIQPQHF
TGCGCCAGCAGCTTGGATATTCAGCCCCAGCATTTT
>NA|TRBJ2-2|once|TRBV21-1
CASRNKRGQGPNTGELFF
TGTGCCAGCAGAAATAAGAGGGGGCAGGGCCCGAACACCGGGGAGCTGTTTTTT
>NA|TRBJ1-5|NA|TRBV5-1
CASSLIHRERNQPQHF
TGCGCCAGCAGCTTAATCCACAGGGAGCGCAATCAGCCCCAGCATTTT
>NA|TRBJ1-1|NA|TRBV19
CASSISSRGTEAFF
TGTGCCAGTAGTATCTCCTCACGGGGTACTGAAGCTTTCTTT
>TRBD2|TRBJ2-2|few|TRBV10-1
CASQRELSTGELFF
TGCGCCAGCCAGCGGGAGCTAAGTACCGGGGAGCTGTTTTTT
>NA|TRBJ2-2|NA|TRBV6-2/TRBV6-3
CASSSPPIGELFF
TGTGCCAGCAGTTCCCCCCCAATCGGGGAGCTGTTTTTT
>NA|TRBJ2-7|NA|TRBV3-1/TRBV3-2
CASSLRGQGSYEQYF
TGTGCCAGCAGCCTCCGCGGGCAAGGCTCCTACGAGCAGTACTTC
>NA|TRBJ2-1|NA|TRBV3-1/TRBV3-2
CASSQDVYEQFF
TGTGCCAGCAGCCAAGACGTCTATGAGCAGTTCTTC
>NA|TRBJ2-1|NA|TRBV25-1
CASSEPGESYNEQFF
TGTGCCAGCAGTGAGCCAGGGGAATCCTACAATGAGCAGTTCTTC
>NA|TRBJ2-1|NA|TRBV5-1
CASSLGGGIYNEQFF
TGCGCCAGCAGCTTGGGCGGCGGCATCTACAATGAGCAGTTCTTC
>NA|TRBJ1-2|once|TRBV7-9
CASSPITGSLANYGYTF
TGTGCCAGCAGCCCTATTACAGGGTCCCTGGCTAACTATGGCTACACCTTC
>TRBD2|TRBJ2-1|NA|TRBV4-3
CASSPDEGREVYNEQFF
TGCGCCAGCAGCCCAGATGAAGGGCGGGAGGTTTACAATGAGCAGTTCTTC
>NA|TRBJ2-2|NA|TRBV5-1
CASSYEFNTGELFF
TGCGCCAGCAGCTACGAGTTCAACACCGGGGAGCTGTTTTTT
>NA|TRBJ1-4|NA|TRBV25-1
CASSEAGSNEKLFF
TGTGCCAGCAGTGAGGCAGGGTCTAATGAAAAACTGTTTTTT
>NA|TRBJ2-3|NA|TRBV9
CASSVAPWEGGDTQYF
TGTGCCAGCAGCGTAGCTCCGTGGGAGGGGGGAGATACGCAGTATTTT
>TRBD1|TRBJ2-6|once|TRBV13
CASSSRTGVFSGANVLTF
TGTGCCAGCAGCTCCCGGACAGGGGTCTTCTCTGGGGCCAACGTCCTGACTTTC
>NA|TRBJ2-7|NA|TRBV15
CATATTSYEQYF
TGTGCCACCGCTACTACATCCTACGAGCAGTACTTC